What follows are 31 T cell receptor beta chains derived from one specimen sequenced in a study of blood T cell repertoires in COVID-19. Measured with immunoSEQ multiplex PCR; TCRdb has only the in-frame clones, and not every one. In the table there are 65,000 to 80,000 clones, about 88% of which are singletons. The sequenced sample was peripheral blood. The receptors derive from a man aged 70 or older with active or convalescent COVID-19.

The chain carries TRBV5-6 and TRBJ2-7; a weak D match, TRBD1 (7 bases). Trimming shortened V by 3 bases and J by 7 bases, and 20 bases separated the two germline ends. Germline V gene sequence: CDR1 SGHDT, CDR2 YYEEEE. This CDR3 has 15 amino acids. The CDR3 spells CASSSVVGRGAEQYF. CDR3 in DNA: TGTGCCAGCAGCTCCGTGGTCGGCAGGGGGGCTGAGCAGTACTTC.

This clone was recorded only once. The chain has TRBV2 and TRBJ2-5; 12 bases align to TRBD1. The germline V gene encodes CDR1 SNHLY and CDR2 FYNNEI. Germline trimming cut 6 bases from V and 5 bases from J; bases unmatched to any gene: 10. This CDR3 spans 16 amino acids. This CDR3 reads CASSPRPGQGAETQYF. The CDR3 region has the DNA TGTGCCAGCAGCCCCAGACCGGGACAGGGGGCCGAGACCCAGTACTTC.

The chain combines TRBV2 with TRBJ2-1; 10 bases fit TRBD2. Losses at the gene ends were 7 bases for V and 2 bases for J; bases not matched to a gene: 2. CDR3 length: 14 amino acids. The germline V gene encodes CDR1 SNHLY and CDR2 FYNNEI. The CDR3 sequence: CASKREGTYNEQFF. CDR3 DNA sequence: TGTGCCAGCAAGCGGGAGGGAACCTACAATGAGCAGTTCTTC.

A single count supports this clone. The CDR3 region is CASSLVRGGYTF. Written as DNA, the CDR3 is TGTGCCAGCAGCCTCGTACGCGGTGGCTACACCTTC. The gene calls are TRBV9 and TRBJ1-2; unclear D gene. V lost 4 bases to trimming and J lost 7 bases, with 11 bases between them. The CDR3 spans 12 residues. Germline V gene sequence: CDR1 SGDLS, CDR2 YYNGEE. Using reference TRBV9 and TRBJ1-2 for the parts outside the CDR3, the full variable domain is DSGVTQTPKHLITATGQRVTLRCSPRSGDLSVYWYQQSLDQGLQFLIQYYNGEERAKGNILERFSAQQFPDLHSELNLSSLELGDSALYFCASSLVRGGYTFGSGTRLTVV.

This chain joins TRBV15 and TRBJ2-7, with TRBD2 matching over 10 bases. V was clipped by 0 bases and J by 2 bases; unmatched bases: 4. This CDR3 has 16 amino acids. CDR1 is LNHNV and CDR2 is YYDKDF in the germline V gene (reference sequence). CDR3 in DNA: TGTGCCACCAGCAGAGAGAGGACTAGCGGACCCTACGAGCAGTACTTC. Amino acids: CATSRERTSGPYEQYF. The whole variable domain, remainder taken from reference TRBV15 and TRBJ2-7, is DAMVIQNPRYQVTQFGKPVTLSCSQTLNHNVMYWYQQKSSQAPKLLFHYYDKDFNNEADTPDNFQSRRPNTSFCFLDIRSPGLGDTAMYLCATSRERTSGPYEQYFGPGTRLTVT.

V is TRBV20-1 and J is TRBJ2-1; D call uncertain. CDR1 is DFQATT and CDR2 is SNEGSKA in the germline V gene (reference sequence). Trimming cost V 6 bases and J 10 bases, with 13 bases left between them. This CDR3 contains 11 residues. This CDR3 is CSAWLVVEQFF. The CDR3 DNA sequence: TGCAGTGCGTGGCTAGTCGTCGAGCAGTTCTTC.

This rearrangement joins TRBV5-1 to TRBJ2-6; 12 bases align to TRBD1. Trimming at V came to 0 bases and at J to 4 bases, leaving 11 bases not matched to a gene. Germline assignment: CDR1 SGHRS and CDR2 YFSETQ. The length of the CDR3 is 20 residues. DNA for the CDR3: TGCGCCAGCAGCTTGGGAGTTCCGGGACAGGGGGCAGTCGGGGCCAACGTCCTGACTTTC. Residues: CASSLGVPGQGAVGANVLTF.

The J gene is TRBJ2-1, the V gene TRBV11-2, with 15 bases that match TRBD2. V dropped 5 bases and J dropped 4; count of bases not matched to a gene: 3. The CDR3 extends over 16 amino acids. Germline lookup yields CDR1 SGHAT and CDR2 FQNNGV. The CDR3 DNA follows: TGTGCCAGCAGCCGGACTAGCGGGGGGGCGTACAATGAGCAGTTCTTC. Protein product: CASSRTSGGAYNEQFF.

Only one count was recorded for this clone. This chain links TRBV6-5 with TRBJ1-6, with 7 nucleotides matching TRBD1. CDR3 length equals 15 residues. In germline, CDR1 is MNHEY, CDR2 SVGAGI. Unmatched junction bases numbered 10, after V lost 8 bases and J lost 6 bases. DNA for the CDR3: TGTGCCAGCCTTCCCCAGACAGGGTTTAATTCACCCCTCCACTTT. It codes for CASLPQTGFNSPLHF.

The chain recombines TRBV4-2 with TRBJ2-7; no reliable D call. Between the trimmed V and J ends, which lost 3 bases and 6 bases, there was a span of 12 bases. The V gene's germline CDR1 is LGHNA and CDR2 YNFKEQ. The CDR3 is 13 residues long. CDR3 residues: CASSQNLRGEQYF. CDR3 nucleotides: TGTGCCAGCAGCCAGAACCTTAGAGGCGAGCAGTACTTC.

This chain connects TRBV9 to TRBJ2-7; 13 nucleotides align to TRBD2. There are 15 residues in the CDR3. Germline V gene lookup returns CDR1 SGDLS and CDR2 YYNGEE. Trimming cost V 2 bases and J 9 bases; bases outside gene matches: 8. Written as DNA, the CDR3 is TGTGCCAGCAGCGTGACAGGACTAGCGGGAGATAGGCAGTACTTC. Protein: CASSVTGLAGDRQYF.

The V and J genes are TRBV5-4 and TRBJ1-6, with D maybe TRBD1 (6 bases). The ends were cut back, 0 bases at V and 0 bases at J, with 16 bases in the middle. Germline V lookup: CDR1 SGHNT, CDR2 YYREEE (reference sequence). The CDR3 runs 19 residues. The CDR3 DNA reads TGTGCCAGCAGCTTGGCTATCGGGACATCGAGCTCCTATAATTCACCCCTCCACTTT. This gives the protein CASSLAIGTSSSYNSPLHF.

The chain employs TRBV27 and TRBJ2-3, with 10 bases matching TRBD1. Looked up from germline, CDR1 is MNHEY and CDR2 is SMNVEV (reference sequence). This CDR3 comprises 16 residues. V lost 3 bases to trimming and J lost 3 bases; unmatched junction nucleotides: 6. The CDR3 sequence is CASSFGQGGGTDTQYF. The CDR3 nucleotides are TGTGCCAGCAGTTTCGGACAGGGGGGAGGAACAGATACGCAGTATTTT.

CDR3 amino acids: CASSRLTGFAGANVLTF. The DNA for the CDR3 is TGCGCCAGCAGCCGTCTTACAGGGTTTGCTGGGGCCAACGTCCTGACTTTC. The chain uses TRBV5-1 and TRBJ2-6; D may be TRBD1 (6 bases). Trimming shortened V by 4 bases and J by 2 bases, and 16 bases separated the two germline ends. Germline V gives CDR1 SGHRS, CDR2 YFSETQ. The CDR3 totals 17 residues.

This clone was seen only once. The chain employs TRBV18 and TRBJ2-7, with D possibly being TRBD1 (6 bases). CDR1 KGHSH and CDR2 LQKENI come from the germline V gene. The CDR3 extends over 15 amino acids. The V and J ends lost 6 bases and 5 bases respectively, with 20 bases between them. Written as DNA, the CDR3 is TGTGCCAGCTCGCCTCTAATGGACAGAAAGAACGAGCAGTACTTC. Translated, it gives CASSPLMDRKNEQYF.

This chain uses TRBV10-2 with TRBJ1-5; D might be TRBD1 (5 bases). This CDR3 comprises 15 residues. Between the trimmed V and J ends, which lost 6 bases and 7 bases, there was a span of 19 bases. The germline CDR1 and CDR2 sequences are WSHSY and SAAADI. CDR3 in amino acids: CASSANRNEFQPQHF. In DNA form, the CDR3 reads TGCGCCAGCAGCGCCAACAGGAATGAGTTCCAGCCCCAGCATTTT.

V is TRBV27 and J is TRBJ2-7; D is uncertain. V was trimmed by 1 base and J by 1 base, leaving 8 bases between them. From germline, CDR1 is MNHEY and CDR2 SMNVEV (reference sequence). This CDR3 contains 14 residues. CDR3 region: CASSLFSSSYEQYF. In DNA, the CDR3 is TGTGCCAGCAGTTTATTTTCCAGTTCCTACGAGCAGTACTTC.

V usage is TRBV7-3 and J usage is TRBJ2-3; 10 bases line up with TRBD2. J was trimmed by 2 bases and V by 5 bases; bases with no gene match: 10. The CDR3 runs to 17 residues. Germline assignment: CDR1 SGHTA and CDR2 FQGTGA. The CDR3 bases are TGTGCCAGCAGCGCAACAGCCGGGACTAGCGCCACAGATACGCAGTATTTT. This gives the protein CASSATAGTSATDTQYF. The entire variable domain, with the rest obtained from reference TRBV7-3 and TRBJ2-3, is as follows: GAGVSQTPSNKVTEKGKYVELRCDPISGHTALYWYRQSLGQGPEFLIYFQGTGAADDSGLPNDRFFAVRPEGSVSTLKIQRTERGDSAVYLCASSATAGTSATDTQYFGPGTRLTVL.

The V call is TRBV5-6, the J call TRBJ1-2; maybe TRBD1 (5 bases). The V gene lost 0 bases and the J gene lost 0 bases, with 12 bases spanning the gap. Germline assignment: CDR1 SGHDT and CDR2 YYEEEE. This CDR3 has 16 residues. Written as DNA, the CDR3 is TGTGCCAGCAGCTTGGGCGGGGGGTCCTCTAACTATGGCTACACCTTC. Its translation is CASSLGGGSSNYGYTF.

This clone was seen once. CDR3 residues: CAITRNRDTEAFF. The CDR3 DNA reads TGTGCCATCACCAGAAATCGGGACACTGAAGCTTTCTTT. V is TRBV10-3 and J is TRBJ1-1; D unresolved. Germline V CDR1 and CDR2: ENHRY, SYGVKD. V shed 7 bases and J shed 3 bases, with 12 bases lying between them. This CDR3 spans 13 amino acids.

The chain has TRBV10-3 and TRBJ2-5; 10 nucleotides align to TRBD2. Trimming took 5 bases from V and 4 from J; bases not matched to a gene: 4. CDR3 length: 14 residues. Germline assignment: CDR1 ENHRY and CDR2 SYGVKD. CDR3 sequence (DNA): TGTGCCATCAGTAGCGGGGGGGCTGGAGAGACCCAGTACTTC. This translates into CAISSGGAGETQYF.

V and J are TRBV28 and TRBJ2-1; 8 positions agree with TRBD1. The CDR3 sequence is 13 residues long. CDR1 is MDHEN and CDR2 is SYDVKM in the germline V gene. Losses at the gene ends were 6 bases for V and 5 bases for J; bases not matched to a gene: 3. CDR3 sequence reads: CASSNRGDNEQFF. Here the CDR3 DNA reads TGTGCCAGCAGCAACAGGGGGGACAATGAGCAGTTCTTC.

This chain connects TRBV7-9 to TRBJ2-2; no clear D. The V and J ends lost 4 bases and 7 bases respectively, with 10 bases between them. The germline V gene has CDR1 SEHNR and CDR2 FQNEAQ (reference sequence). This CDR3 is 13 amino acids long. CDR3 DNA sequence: TGTGCCAGCAGCTCACCTACGAGCGGGGAGCTGTTTTTT. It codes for CASSSPTSGELFF.

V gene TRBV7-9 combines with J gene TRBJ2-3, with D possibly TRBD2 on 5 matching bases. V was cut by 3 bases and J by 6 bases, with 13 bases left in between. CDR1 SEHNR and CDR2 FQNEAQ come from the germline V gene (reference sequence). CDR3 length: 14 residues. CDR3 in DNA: TGTGCCAGCAGCTTTTTGGCTGGAGGCGATACGCAGTATTTT. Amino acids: CASSFLAGGDTQYF.

The CDR3 coding sequence is TGTGCCTGGAGTCCGGGGATCTCCTACGAGCAGTACTTC. Translating gives CAWSPGISYEQYF. This chain connects TRBV30 to TRBJ2-7; a possible D gene is TRBD2 (5 bases). The CDR3 loop spans 13 amino acids. Germline CDR1 reads GTSNPN; CDR2 reads SVGIG (reference sequence). Trimming shortened V by 2 bases and J by 0 bases, and 8 bases separated the two germline ends. Supplemented by reference TRBV30 and TRBJ2-7, the full variable domain reads SQTIHQWPATLVQPVGSPLSLECTVEGTSNPNLYWYRQAAGRGLQLLFYSVGIGQISSEVPQNLSASRPQDRQFILSSKKLLLSDSGFYLCAWSPGISYEQYFGPGTRLTVT.

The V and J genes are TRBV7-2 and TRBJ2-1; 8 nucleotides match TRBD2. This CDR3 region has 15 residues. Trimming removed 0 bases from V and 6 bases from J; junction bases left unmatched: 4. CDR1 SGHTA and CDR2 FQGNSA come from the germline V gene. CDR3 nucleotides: TGTGCCAGCAGCTTAGCGGGGACTAGTCCCAATGAGCAGTTCTTC. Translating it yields CASSLAGTSPNEQFF.

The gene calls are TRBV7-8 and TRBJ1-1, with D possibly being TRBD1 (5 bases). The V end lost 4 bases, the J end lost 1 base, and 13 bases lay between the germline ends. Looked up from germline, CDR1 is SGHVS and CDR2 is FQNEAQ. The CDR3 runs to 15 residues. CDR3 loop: CASSSAGGGNTEAFF. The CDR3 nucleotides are TGTGCCAGCAGCTCGGCGGGGGGAGGGAACACTGAAGCTTTCTTT.

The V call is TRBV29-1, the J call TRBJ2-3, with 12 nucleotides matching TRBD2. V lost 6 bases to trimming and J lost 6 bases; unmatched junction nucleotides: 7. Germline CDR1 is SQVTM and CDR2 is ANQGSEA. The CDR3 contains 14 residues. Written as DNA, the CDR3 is TGCAGCGTCCTGACTAGCGGGGGTTGGGATACGCAGTATTTT. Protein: CSVLTSGGWDTQYF.

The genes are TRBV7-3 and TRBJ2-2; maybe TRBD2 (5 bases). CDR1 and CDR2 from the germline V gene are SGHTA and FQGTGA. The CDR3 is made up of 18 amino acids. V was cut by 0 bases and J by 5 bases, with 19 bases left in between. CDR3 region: CASSLTARSSGLTGELFF. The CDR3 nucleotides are TGTGCCAGCAGCTTAACGGCAAGGTCCAGCGGTCTAACCGGGGAGCTGTTTTTT.

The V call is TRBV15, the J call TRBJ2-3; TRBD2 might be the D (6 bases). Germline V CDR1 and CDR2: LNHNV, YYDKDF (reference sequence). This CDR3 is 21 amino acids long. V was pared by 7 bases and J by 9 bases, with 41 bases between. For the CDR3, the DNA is TGTGCCACCAACCCACGTGCAGCGGCCAGACTTCTCCGCAGATGGGGACTGACGCAGTATTTT. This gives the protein CATNPRAAARLLRRWGLTQYF.

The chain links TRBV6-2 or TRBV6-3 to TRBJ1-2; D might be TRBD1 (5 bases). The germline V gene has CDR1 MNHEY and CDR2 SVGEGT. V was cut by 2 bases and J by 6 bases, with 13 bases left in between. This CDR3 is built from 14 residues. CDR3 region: CASSYEAGKDGYTF. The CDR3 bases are TGTGCCAGCAGTTACGAGGCAGGGAAGGATGGCTACACCTTC.